Below, one T cell receptor (beta chain) is given with its context. The antigen it binds to is not known. There are no base qualities to consult, and no much larger clone falls within one base. Per the germline V gene, SGHTA is the CDR1 and FQGTGA is the CDR2. V and J are trimmed by 6 bases and 4 bases, and the gene matches miss 8 bases of the junction. The CDR3 has 15 amino acids, counting the end cysteine and phenylalanine. CDR3 DNA is the only sequence kept; it has 45 bases, read in frame from the first base. These data are taken from a study of CD8+CD57+ T cells in acquired aplastic anemia (dated by TCRdb to the late 2010s). About the investigation overall: A mean of approximately 3 ug of DNA, ranging from roughly 0.2 to 27.4 ug, was extracted from sorted CD4+ and CD8+ cells. A CD8+CD57+ expansion meant a frequency higher than the mean frequency seen in healthy subjects. What the study reported, not specific to this receptor: Between patients and healthy controls, no significant difference in CD8+ Simpson's diversity was found (P=0.060). Although roughly 29 CD8+ CDR3 sequences were shared by patients and controls, these sequences appeared highly expressed in patients and within the immunodominant clones of patients.

The patients picked for sequencing were ones in whom flow cytometry had shown an expansion of CD8+CD57+ cells. Every patient had severe acquired aplastic anemia, diagnosed using the International Study of Aplastic Anemia and Agranulocytosis and Camitta criteria. No therapy had been received by the patients at the time of blood sampling. In this study, sorted CD4+ and CD8+ T cells from the blood of healthy subjects and of severe aplastic anemia patients had their TCR repertoires deep-sequenced. Patients were enrolled under clinicaltrials.gov protocols 00001620, 01623167, 00001397, 00071045, 00081523 and 00961064 in the USA. Ficoll-Paque density gradient centrifugation was used to isolate peripheral blood mononuclear cells. CD4+ and CD8+ T cells were sorted by FACS or magnetic beads before DNA extraction. Profiling of TCR beta VDJ combinations and CDR3 sequences used genomic DNA as the template. An Illumina HiSeq 2000 was used for TCR repertoire sequencing. As for the authors' bioinformatics: Repertoire assessment relied on Simpson's diversity index, CDR3 size and DJ length profiles, and TRBV/TRBJ rearrangement plots. The most abundant DNA sequence in the deep sequencing data was taken as the immunodominant clone. CDR3 amino acid sequences were checked for sharing across subjects and were also compared against the VDJdb database and published repertoires. TCRdb reran the public reads through fastp at Q25 and MiXCR, keeping productive beta chains. All rows with the same CDR3 protein become a single entry with the most common DNA and genes. Here the V and J calls rest on TCRdb's processing, not on the authors' analysis. This sample gives roughly 220,000 distinct CDR3 sequences in total; roughly 60% of them show up just once. The top ten clonotypes cover around 60% of the sample.

This TCR derives from a human donor with aplastic anemia. The rearrangement combines TRBV7-3 with TRBJ2-2; the central 7 bases match TRBD2. Sequenced sample: sorted CD4+, CD8+, or CD8+CD57+ T cells (not recorded which) from PBMCs. The CDR3 protein: CASSRGGRGTGELFF. The DNA sequence reads TGTGCCAGCAGTCGCGGGGGACGGGGCACCGGGGAGCTGTTTTTT.